This T cell receptor (beta chain) was sequenced during a study of cytomegalovirus exposure and HLA in healthy donors. The study, taken as a whole, reports: The study flagged about 150 TCR beta chains as cytomegalovirus-associated. Among CMV-associated TCR beta chains, most appeared HLA-restricted in a later analysis.

With respect to this clone: What it binds is unknown.

The primer mix had 60 Vbeta and 13 Jbeta primers. TCRdb's copy holds only in-frame clones and misses some; the assay was immunoSEQ multiplex PCR. The sample lists some 110,000 clones; nearly 75% were seen once. The CDR3 runs 13 residues. Germline-derived CDR1 and CDR2 are MNHEY and SVGAGI. The V gene lost 2 bases and the J gene lost 4 bases, with 8 bases spanning the gap. The origin of this receptor is a man aged 30 to 39 in good health and CMV-seropositive. The chain links TRBV6-5 to TRBJ1-1; D ambiguous. Source material: PBMCs. The chain's CDR3 is CASSYLRGTEAFF. In DNA, the CDR3 is TGTGCCAGCAGTTACCTCCGAGGCACTGAAGCTTTCTTT.